Here is one T cell receptor (beta chain) with its context. Its antigen is as yet unknown. This entry belongs to a study of monozygotic twins with inflammatory bowel disease. The length of the CDR3 is 13 residues. The V gene's germline CDR1 is SQVTM and CDR2 ANQGSEA. Study findings and constraints: IBD patients had lower TCRbeta diversity (inverse Simpson) than healthy co-twins.

It was roughly 3.5 ug of total RNA that each TCR library used. No DNA is given; TCRdb re-called the 5' RACE reads and lists each CDR3 protein once. The listing contains hundreds of thousands of distinct CDR3 sequences. Sequences were obtained from blood. This receptor was identified in a human donor with ulcerative colitis or Crohn's disease, or a healthy co-twin of an affected twin (not recorded which). The J gene is TRBJ2-5, the V gene TRBV29-1. The CDR3 region is CSVEGGVEETQYF.